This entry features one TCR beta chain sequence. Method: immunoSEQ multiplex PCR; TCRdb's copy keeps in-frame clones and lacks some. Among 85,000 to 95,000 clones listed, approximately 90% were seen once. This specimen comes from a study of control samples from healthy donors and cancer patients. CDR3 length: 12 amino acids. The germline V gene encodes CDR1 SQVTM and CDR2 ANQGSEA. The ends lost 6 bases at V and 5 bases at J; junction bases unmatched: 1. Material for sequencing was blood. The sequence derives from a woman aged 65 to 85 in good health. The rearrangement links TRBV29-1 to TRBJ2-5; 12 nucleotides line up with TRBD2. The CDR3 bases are TGCAGCGTGGGACTAGCGGGCGAGACCCAGTACTTC. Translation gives CSVGLAGETQYF.